A selection of T cell receptor beta chains follows, all from one sample in a study of blood T cell repertoires in COVID-19. TCRdb keeps only in-frame clones here, not all; method: immunoSEQ multiplex PCR. This sample has fewer than 200,000 clones, with 82% found just once. Sequencing was done on a sample of peripheral blood. These receptors were collected from a woman in her 70s with acute or convalescent COVID-19. Both conserved end residues are part of each CDR3. The D gene is left open where the match is weak. Clone size is shown for a subset of rows, as once, few, many or a class of expanded clone.

TRBV24-1	-	TRBJ2-5	-	CATSDFGQGLSTQETQYF	TGTGCCACCAGTGATTTCGGGCAGGGGTTATCTACTCAAGAGACCCAGTACTTC
TRBV4-3	TRBD1	TRBJ2-3	-	CASAPGQGWSDTQYF	TGCGCCAGCGCACCGGGACAGGGGTGGTCAGATACGCAGTATTTT
TRBV28	-	TRBJ1-2	-	CAAWGKNYYGYTF	TGTGCCGCGTGGGGCAAGAATTACTATGGCTACACCTTC
TRBV2	TRBD2	TRBJ2-3	many	CASSLGRQAVDTQYF	TGTGCCAGCAGCCTCGGGAGGCAAGCGGTGGATACGCAGTATTTT
TRBV6-5	TRBD2	TRBJ2-5	-	CATVSGGQETQYF	TGTGCCACGGTATCGGGGGGACAAGAGACCCAGTACTTC
TRBV28	TRBD1	TRBJ1-1	-	CASSSHSGQPETEAFF	TGTGCCAGCAGTTCCCATTCGGGACAGCCGGAGACTGAAGCTTTCTTT
TRBV24-1	-	TRBJ2-7	-	CATSELGLGGHEQYF	TGTGCCACCAGTGAGTTGGGACTCGGAGGCCACGAGCAGTACTTC
TRBV30	TRBD1	TRBJ1-1	-	CAWTRTGAATEAFF	TGTGCCTGGACCCGGACAGGGGCGGCCACTGAAGCTTTCTTT
TRBV28	TRBD1	TRBJ1-2	-	CASRNLRTGPNTF	TGTGCCAGCAGGAACCTAAGGACAGGACCGAACACCTTC
TRBV28	-	TRBJ1-5	-	CASSLGLAGFSNQPQHF	TGTGCCAGCAGTTTAGGACTGGCGGGTTTTAGCAATCAGCCCCAGCATTTT
TRBV28	-	TRBJ1-2	-	CASSFLQPGVYGYTF	TGTGCCAGCAGTTTTCTTCAACCGGGAGTTTATGGCTACACCTTC
TRBV6-1	TRBD1	TRBJ1-4	few	CASSETGVSEKLFF	TGTGCCAGCAGTGAAACAGGGGTGTCAGAAAAACTGTTTTTT
TRBV19	-	TRBJ1-2	-	CASSKGDRFANYGYTF	TGTGCCAGTAGTAAAGGAGACCGATTTGCTAACTATGGCTACACCTTC
TRBV4-3	-	TRBJ1-1	-	CASSHVRGNTEAFF	TGCGCCAGCAGCCACGTTCGGGGGAACACTGAAGCTTTCTTT
TRBV6-2/TRBV6-3	-	TRBJ1-2	-	CASSYSPRGYGYTF	TGTGCCAGCAGTTACTCACCAAGGGGTTATGGCTACACCTTC
TRBV27	-	TRBJ2-6	-	CASSSFLANVLTF	TGTGCCAGCAGCTCCTTTTTAGCCAACGTCCTGACTTTC
TRBV19	TRBD1	TRBJ2-3	-	CASSTRQGSSTDTQYF	TGTGCCAGTAGTACCCGACAGGGGTCTAGCACAGATACGCAGTATTTT
TRBV10-3	TRBD1	TRBJ1-5	-	CAITTGVDQPQHF	TGTGCCATCACCACAGGGGTCGATCAGCCCCAGCATTTT
TRBV19	TRBD1	TRBJ2-7	-	CASSISSTGTHEQYF	TGTGCCAGTAGTATATCTTCGACAGGGACCCACGAGCAGTACTTC
TRBV5-1	TRBD2	TRBJ2-7	-	CPRSAPGGRDEQYF	TGCCCCCGCAGCGCACCGGGGGGGCGGGACGAGCAGTACTTC
TRBV11-3	-	TRBJ1-1	few	CASSYELDTEAFF	TGTGCCAGCAGTTATGAGTTGGACACTGAAGCTTTCTTT
TRBV4-3	-	TRBJ1-6	-	CASSQETGSRGSPLHF	TGCGCCAGCAGCCAAGAAACAGGTAGCCGAGGTTCACCCCTCCACTTT
TRBV9	-	TRBJ2-1	-	CASSVSSGNEQFF	TGTGCCAGCAGCGTATCTTCGGGGAATGAGCAGTTCTTC
TRBV18	TRBD1	TRBJ2-1	-	CASSPNPGQGNEQFF	TGTGCCAGCTCACCTAATCCGGGACAGGGGAATGAGCAGTTCTTC
TRBV12-3/TRBV12-4	-	TRBJ1-1	-	CASSFHRGTEAFF	TGTGCCAGCAGTTTCCATCGGGGCACTGAAGCTTTCTTT
TRBV12-3/TRBV12-4	-	TRBJ1-6	-	CASSPRGNSPLHF	TGTGCCAGCAGTCCACGGGGGAATTCACCCCTCCACTTT
TRBV10-3	-	TRBJ2-5	-	CAISGGQRGETQYF	TGTGCCATCAGTGGCGGACAGAGGGGAGAGACCCAGTACTTC
TRBV30	TRBD1	TRBJ2-2	-	CAWTGRDRVTGELFF	TGTGCCTGGACGGGCCGGGACAGGGTTACCGGGGAGCTGTTTTTT